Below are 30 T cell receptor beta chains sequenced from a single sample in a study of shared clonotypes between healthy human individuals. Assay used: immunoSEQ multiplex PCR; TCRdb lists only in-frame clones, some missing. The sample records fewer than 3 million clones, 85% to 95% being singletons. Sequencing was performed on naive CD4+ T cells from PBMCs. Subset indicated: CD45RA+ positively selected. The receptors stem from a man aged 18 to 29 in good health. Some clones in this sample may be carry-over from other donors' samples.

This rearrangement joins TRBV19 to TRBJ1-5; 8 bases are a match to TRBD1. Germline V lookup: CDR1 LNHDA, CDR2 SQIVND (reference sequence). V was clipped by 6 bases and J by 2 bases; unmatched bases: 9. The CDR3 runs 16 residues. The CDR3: CASRHPKTGGNQPQHF. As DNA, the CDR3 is TGTGCCAGTAGACACCCAAAGACAGGGGGCAATCAGCCCCAGCATTTT.

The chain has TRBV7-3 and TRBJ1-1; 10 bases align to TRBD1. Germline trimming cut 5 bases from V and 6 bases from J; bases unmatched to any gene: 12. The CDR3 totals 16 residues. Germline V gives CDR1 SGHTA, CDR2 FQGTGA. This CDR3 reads CASSPQGGQGISEAFF. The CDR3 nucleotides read TGTGCCAGCAGCCCCCAGGGGGGACAGGGGATATCTGAAGCTTTCTTT.

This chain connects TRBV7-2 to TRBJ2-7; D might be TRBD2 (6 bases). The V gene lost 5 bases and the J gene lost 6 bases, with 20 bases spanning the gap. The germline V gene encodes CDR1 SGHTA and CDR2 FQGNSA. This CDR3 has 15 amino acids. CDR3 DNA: TGTGCCAGCAGCCCCGCTGTGACGGGAGTATCCGAGCAGTACTTC. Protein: CASSPAVTGVSEQYF.

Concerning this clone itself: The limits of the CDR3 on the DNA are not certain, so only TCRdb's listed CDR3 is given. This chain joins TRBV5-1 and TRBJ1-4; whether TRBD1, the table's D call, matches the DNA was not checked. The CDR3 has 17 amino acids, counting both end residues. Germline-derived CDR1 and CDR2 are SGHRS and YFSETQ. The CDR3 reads CASSFFGPGVINEKLFF.

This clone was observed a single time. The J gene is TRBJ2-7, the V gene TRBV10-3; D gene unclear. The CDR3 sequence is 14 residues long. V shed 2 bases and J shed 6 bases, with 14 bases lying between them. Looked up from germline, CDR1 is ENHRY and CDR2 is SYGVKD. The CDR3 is CAISEVIPGSEQYF. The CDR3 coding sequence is TGTGCCATCAGTGAGGTGATTCCAGGCAGCGAGCAGTACTTC.

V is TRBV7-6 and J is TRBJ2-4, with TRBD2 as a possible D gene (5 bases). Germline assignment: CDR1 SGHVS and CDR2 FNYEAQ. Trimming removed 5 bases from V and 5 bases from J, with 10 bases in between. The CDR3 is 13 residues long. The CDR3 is CASSPGNQNIQYF. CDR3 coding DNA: TGTGCCAGCAGCCCCGGGAATCAAAACATTCAGTACTTC.

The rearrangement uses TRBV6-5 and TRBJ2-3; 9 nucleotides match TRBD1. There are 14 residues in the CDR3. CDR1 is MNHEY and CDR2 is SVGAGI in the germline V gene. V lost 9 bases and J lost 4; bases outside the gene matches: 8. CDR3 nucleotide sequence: TGTGCCAGTGGGCAACAGGGGGCCCCAGATACGCAGTATTTT. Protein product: CASGQQGAPDTQYF.

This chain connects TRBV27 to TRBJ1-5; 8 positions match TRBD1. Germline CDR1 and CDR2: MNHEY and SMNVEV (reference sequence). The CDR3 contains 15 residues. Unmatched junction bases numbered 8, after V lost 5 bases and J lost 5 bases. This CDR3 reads CASSLKAGGYQPQHF. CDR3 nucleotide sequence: TGTGCCAGCAGTCTGAAGGCAGGGGGCTATCAGCCCCAGCATTTT.

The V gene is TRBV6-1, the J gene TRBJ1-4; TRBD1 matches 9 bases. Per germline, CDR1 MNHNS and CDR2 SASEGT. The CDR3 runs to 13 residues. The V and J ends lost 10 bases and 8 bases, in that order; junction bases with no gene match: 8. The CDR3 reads CATMGQGQEKLFF. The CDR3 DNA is TGTGCCACGATGGGACAGGGCCAAGAAAAACTGTTTTTT.

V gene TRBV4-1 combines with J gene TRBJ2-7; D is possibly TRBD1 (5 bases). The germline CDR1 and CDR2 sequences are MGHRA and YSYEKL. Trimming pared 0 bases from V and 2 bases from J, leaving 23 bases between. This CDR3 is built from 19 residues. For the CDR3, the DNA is TGCGCCAGCAGCCAAGATCCGCGTGCTGGGGCGGCAAAGGCCTACGAGCAGTACTTC. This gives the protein CASSQDPRAGAAKAYEQYF.

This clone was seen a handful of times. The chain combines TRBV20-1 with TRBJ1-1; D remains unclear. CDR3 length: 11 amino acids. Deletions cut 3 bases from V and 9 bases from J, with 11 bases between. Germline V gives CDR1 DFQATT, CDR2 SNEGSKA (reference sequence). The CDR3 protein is CSASLPGKAFF. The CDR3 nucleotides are TGCAGTGCTAGTCTCCCAGGTAAAGCTTTCTTT.

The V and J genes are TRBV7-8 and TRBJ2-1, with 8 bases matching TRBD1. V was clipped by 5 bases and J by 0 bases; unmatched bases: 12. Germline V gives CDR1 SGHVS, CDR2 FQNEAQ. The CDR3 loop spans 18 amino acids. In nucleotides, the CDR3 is TGTGCCAGCAGCGCCATACGACAGGGGCCCAGCTCCTACAATGAGCAGTTCTTC. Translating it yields CASSAIRQGPSSYNEQFF.

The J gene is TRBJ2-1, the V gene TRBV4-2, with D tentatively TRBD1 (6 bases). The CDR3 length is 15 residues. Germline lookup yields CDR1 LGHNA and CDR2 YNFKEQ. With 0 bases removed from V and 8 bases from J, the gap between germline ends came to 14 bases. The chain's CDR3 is CASSQDPRRGDEQFF. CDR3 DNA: TGTGCCAGCAGCCAAGATCCCCGCAGGGGCGATGAGCAGTTCTTC.

The CDR3 protein is CASIRTYGNTEAFF. The CDR3 nucleotides read TGTGCCAGCATCCGAACCTATGGGAACACTGAAGCTTTCTTT. The rearrangement uses TRBV28 and TRBJ1-1, with D unclear. The CDR3 consists of 14 residues. Germline V lookup: CDR1 MDHEN, CDR2 SYDVKM. V was pared by 7 bases and J by 1 base, with 13 bases between.

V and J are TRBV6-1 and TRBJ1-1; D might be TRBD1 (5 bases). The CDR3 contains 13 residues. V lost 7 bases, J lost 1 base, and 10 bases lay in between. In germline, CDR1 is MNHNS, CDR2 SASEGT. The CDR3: CASIRQPNTEAFF. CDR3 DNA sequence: TGTGCCAGCATTAGACAGCCGAACACTGAAGCTTTCTTT.

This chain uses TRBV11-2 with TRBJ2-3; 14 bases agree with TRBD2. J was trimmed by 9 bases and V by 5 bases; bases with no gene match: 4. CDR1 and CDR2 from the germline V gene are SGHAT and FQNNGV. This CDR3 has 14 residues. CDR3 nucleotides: TGTGCCAGCAGCCCGGGACTAGCGGGAGAGACGCAGTATTTT. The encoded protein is CASSPGLAGETQYF.

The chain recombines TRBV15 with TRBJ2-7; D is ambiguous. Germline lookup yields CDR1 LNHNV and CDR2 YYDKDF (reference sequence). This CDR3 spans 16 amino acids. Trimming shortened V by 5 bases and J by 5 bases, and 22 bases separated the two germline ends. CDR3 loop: CATSRILNTSPDEQYF. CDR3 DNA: TGTGCCACCAGCCGTATATTAAACACGTCACCTGACGAGCAGTACTTC.

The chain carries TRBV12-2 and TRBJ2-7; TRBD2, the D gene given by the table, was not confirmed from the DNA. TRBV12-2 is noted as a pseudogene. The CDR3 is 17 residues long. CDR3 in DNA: TGTGCAAGTCGCTTTTCCCCCTGTAGGCGGGAGGACTACGAGCAGTACTTC. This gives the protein CASRFSPCRREDYEQYF.

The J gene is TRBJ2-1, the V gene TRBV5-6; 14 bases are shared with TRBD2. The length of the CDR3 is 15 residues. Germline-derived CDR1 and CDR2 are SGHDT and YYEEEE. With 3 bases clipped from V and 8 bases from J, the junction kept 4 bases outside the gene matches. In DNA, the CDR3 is TGTGCCAGCAGCTCGGGACTAGCGGGAGACGATGAGCAGTTCTTC. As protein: CASSSGLAGDDEQFF.

The CDR3 loop is CASSLDRWYSYNEQFF. The CDR3 region has the DNA TGTGCCAGCAGCTTAGACCGTTGGTACTCCTACAATGAGCAGTTCTTC. V gene TRBV7-6 combines with J gene TRBJ2-1; D gene ambiguous. The CDR3 spans 16 residues. Trimming took 1 base from V and 0 from J, leaving 10 bases between them. Germline V lookup: CDR1 SGHVS, CDR2 FNYEAQ.

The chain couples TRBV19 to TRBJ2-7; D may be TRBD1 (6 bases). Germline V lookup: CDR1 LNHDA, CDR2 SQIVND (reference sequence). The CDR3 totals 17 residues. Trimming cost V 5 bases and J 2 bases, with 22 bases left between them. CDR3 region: CASSPPGWRTVAYEQYF. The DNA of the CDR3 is TGTGCCAGTAGTCCCCCCGGATGGAGGACAGTGGCCTACGAGCAGTACTTC.

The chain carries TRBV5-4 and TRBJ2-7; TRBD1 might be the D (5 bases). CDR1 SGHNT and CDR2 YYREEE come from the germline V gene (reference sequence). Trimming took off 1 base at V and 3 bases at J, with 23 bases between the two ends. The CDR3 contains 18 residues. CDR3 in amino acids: CASSLIRAGINSNYEQYF. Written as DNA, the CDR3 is TGTGCCAGCAGCTTGATCAGGGCAGGGATTAATAGTAACTACGAGCAGTACTTC. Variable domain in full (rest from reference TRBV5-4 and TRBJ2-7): ETGVTQSPTHLIKTRGQQVTLRCSSQSGHNTVSWYQQALGQGPQFIFQYYREEENGRGNFPPRFSGLQFPNYSSELNVNALELDDSALYLCASSLIRAGINSNYEQYFGPGTRLTVT.

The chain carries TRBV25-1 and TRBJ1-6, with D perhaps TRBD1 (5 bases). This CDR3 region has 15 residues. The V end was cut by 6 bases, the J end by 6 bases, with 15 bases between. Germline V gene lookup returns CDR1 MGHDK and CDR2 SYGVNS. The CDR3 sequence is CASSLLGVGNSPLHF. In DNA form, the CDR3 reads TGTGCCAGCAGCCTCTTGGGGGTCGGTAATTCACCCCTCCACTTT.

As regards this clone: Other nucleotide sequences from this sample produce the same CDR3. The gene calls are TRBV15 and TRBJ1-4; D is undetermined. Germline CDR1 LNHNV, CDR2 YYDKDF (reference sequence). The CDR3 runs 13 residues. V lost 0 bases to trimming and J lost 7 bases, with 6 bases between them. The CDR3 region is CATSRDRGEKLFF. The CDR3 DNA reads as TGTGCCACCAGCAGAGATCGAGGTGAAAAACTGTTTTTT.

The CDR3 bases are TGTGCCAGTAGTCTTTTAGCGGGAGAAGAGACCCAGTACTTC. This translates into CASSLLAGEETQYF. This chain connects TRBV19 to TRBJ2-5, with TRBD2 matching over 9 bases. The CDR3 extends over 14 amino acids. Per the germline V gene, CDR1 is LNHDA and CDR2 is SQIVND (reference sequence). The J segment lost 3 bases and the V segment lost 5 bases, leaving 4 bases of the junction unmatched. The whole variable domain, filled in from reference TRBV19 and TRBJ2-5, reads DGGITQSPKYLFRKEGQNVTLSCEQNLNHDAMYWYRQDPGQGLRLIYYSQIVNDFQKGDIAEGYSVSREKKESFPLTVTSAQKNPTAFYLCASSLLAGEETQYFGPGTRLLVL.

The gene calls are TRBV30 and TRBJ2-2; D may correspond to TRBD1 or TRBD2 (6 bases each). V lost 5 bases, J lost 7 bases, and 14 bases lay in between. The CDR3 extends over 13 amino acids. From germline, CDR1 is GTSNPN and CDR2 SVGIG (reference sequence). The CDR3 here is CAWERGDYGELFF. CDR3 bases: TGTGCCTGGGAGAGGGGGGATTACGGGGAGCTGTTTTTT.

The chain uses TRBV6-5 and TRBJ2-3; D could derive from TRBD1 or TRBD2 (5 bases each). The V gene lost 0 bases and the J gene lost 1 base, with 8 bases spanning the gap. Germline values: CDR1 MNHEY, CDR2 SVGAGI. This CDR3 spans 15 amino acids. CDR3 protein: CASSYSQGRTDTQYF. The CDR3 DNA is TGTGCCAGCAGTTACTCGCAGGGACGCACAGATACGCAGTATTTT.

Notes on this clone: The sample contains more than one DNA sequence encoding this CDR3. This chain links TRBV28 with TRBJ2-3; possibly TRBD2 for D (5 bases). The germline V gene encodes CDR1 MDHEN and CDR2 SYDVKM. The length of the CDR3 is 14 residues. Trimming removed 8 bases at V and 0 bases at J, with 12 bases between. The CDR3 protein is CASRVGGSTDTQYF. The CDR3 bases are TGTGCCAGCCGTGTTGGCGGGAGCACAGATACGCAGTATTTT.

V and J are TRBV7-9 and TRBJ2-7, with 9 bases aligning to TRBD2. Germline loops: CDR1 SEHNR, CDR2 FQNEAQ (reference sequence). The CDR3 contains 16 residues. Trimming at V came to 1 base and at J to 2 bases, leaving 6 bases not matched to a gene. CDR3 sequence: CASSLVRASGTYEQYF. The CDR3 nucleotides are TGTGCCAGCAGCTTAGTCCGGGCTAGCGGGACCTACGAGCAGTACTTC.

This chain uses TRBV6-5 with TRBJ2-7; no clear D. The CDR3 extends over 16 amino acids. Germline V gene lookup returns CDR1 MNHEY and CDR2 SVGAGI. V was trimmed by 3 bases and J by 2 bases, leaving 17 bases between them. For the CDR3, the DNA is TGTGCCAGCAGTTATTTGGGTCCCCGTAGGCCCTACGAGCAGTACTTC. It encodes CASSYLGPRRPYEQYF.